The 8 T cell receptor beta chains below were found in one sample sequenced in a study of radiation and T cells in renal cell carcinoma (dated by TCRdb to 2019 to 2021). Libraries were built with the immunoSEQ multiplex PCR assay. TCRdb stores this immuneACCESS table with in-frame sequences only. Part of the clones is absent; in the studies checked, under half of the shortfall reflects unresolved V genes, and no reason is known for the rest. This sample has about 140,000 clones in its table, and approximately 87% of those were observed once. Around 25% of the sample comes from the top ten. The sample's time point label, decoded: baseline pretreatment blood. This sample's treatment or condition label indicates: 15 Gy SBRT to primary tumor, nephrectomy 4 weeks later. The specimen was blood, collected from a patient whose treatment included radiotherapy and nephrectomy. The receptor source for this set is a woman between 50 and 59 years old with renal cell carcinoma.

The chain uses TRBV4-3 and TRBJ2-3; D gene uncertain. This CDR3 region has 15 residues. The ends were cut back, 0 bases at V and 1 base at J, with 8 bases in the middle. Germline-derived CDR1 and CDR2 are LGHNA and YSLEER. CDR3 nucleotide sequence: TGCGCCAGCAGCCAAGATGGTCCCCGCACAGATACGCAGTATTTT. Protein: CASSQDGPRTDTQYF.

The rearrangement links TRBV10-3 to TRBJ1-5; D is unclear. V was shortened by 0 bases and J by 0 bases, with 9 bases between the two germline ends. Germline assignment: CDR1 ENHRY and CDR2 SYGVKD. There are 16 residues in the CDR3. Written as DNA, the CDR3 is TGTGCCATCAGTGAGTCATGGCTAAATAGCAATCAGCCCCAGCATTTT. This gives the protein CAISESWLNSNQPQHF.

This CDR3 reads CASTLDRTGNNEQYF. As DNA, the CDR3 is TGTGCCAGCACCTTGGACAGGACAGGGAATAACGAGCAGTACTTC. This rearrangement joins TRBV6-6 to TRBJ2-7, with 8 bases lining up with TRBD1. V was clipped by 7 bases and J by 5 bases; unmatched bases: 13. CDR3 length: 15 amino acids. CDR1 and CDR2 (germline): MNHNY, SVGAGI (reference sequence).

The chain is built from TRBV6-1 and TRBJ1-4; 7 bases are shared with TRBD1. Losses at the gene ends were 1 base for V and 7 bases for J; bases not matched to a gene: 3. CDR3 length: 14 amino acids. Germline loops: CDR1 MNHNS, CDR2 SASEGT. CDR3 region: CASSEVTGPEKLFF. The CDR3 coding sequence is TGTGCCAGCAGTGAAGTGACAGGGCCTGAAAAACTGTTTTTT.

The chain recombines TRBV11-2 with TRBJ2-1; no clear D. CDR3 size: 15 residues. The V end was cut by 5 bases, the J end by 0 bases, with 11 bases between. Germline V CDR1 and CDR2: SGHAT, FQNNGV. CDR3 sequence: CASSPVAGSYNEQFF. The DNA for the CDR3 is TGTGCCAGCAGCCCCGTAGCCGGCTCCTACAATGAGCAGTTCTTC.

This clone was seen a few times. The V call is TRBV28, the J call TRBJ1-1, with a weak D call TRBD1 (5 bases). Trimming removed 6 bases from V and 0 bases from J, with 14 bases in between. Per germline, CDR1 MDHEN and CDR2 SYDVKM. The CDR3 extends over 15 amino acids. The CDR3 nucleotides are TGTGCCAGCAGACCGTTTGAGACAGTGAACACTGAAGCTTTCTTT. Translation gives CASRPFETVNTEAFF.

A few counts support this clone. The chain carries TRBV5-1 and TRBJ1-2; D is perhaps TRBD1 (6 bases). The CDR3 contains 14 residues. Germline loops: CDR1 SGHRS, CDR2 YFSETQ. The V end was cut by 2 bases, the J end by 4 bases, with 12 bases between. The CDR3 DNA reads TGCGCCAGCAGCTTTGCCGGACAGCTCTATGGCTACACCTTC. This gives the protein CASSFAGQLYGYTF.

This chain uses TRBV5-4 with TRBJ1-1; D is undetermined. The CDR3 loop spans 15 amino acids. Germline loops: CDR1 SGHNT, CDR2 YYREEE (reference sequence). V dropped 4 bases and J dropped 0 bases, with 13 bases sitting between them. The CDR3 loop reads CASSLPGSLNTEAFF. In DNA, the CDR3 is TGTGCCAGCAGCCTGCCTGGCAGTCTGAACACTGAAGCTTTCTTT.